The present entry profiles one T cell receptor (beta chain) with its context. Its antigen is undetermined. Both 60 Vbeta primers and 13 Jbeta primers went into the PCR. Only in-frame clones appear in the TCRdb table, and some are missing; sequencing was by immunoSEQ multiplex PCR. The data show some 200,000 clones, with over 80% seen just once and 6.3% held by the top ten. The data were taken from a study of cytomegalovirus exposure and HLA in healthy donors. For the study at large: Within an early data release were about 85 million unique TCRs drawn from HLA-typed donors. Study-level findings and limits: The authors later found TCR association rates varying by HLA locus, with DRB1 most and HLA-C fewest. The study listed 164 cytomegalovirus-associated TCR beta chains. A later analysis found common viral pathogens apparently linked to several of the most significant clusters.

The sequenced material came from PBMCs. The clonotype was recovered from a man aged 40-49 years in good health and CMV-seropositive.

Here the CDR3 reads CASSLAGGHSTDTQYF. The CDR3 coding sequence is TGTGCCAGCAGCTTAGCGGGGGGCCATAGCACAGATACGCAGTATTTT. The rearrangement uses TRBV5-4 and TRBJ2-3; 9 bases match TRBD2. This CDR3 is 16 amino acids long. V gave up 2 bases and J gave up 0 bases; unmatched junction bases: 4. Germline V gene data show CDR1 as SGHNT and CDR2 as YYREEE (reference sequence).